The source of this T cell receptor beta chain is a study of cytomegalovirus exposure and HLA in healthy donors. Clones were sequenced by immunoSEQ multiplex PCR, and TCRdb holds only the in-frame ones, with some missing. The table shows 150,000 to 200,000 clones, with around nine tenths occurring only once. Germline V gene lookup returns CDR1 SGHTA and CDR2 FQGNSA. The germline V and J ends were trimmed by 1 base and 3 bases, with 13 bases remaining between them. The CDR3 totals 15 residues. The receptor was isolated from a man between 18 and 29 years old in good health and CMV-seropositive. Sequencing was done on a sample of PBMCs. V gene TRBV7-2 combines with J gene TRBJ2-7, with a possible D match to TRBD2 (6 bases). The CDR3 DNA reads TGTGCCAGCAGCTTAGGGAGCGGGTCCTACTACGAGCAGTACTTC. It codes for CASSLGSGSYYEQYF.